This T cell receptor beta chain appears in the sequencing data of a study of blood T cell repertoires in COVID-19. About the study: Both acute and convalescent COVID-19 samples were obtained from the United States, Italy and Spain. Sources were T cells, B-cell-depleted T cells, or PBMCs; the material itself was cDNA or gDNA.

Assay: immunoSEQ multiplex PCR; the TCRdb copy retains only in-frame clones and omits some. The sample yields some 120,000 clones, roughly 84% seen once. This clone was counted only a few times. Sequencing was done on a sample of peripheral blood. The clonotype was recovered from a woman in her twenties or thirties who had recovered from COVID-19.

The CDR3, as DNA: TGTGCTAGTGGTCCTAACCGGGGGGGGACCTACGAGCAGTACTTC. It yields the protein CASGPNRGGTYEQYF. The chain combines TRBV12-5 with TRBJ2-7, with 8 bases fitting TRBD2. From germline, CDR1 is LGHNT and CDR2 FRNRAP. This CDR3 contains 15 residues. V shed 5 bases and J 2 bases; nucleotides not matched to a gene: 8.